Listed here are 17 T cell receptor beta chains from one sample, sequenced in a study of T cells in Graves' hyperthyroidism and ophthalmopathy (dated by TCRdb to about 2019). The method was multiplex PCR. The instrument was an Illumina HiSeq 2000. The TCR beta CDR3 regions were amplified from the RNA transcripts. The TCR CDR3 was subjected to a first round of RT-PCR using the HTBI primer set and the Qiagen OneStep RT-PCR kit. Using fastp at Q25 and MiXCR, TCRdb reprocessed the public reads and kept productive beta chains. Every entry covers one CDR3 protein and lists the most common genes and DNA from its rows. This sample comprises 350,000 or so distinct CDR3 sequences, about a sixth of them detected only once. The ten largest make up approximately 35% of the sample. Input material: blood. These receptors all come from a woman in her twenties or thirties with Graves' hyperthyroidism that later progressed to Graves' ophthalmopathy.

This rearrangement joins TRBV12-3 or TRBV12-4 to TRBJ1-3; no firm D call. The CDR3 length is 15 residues. Trimming stripped 0 bases from V and 0 bases from J, with 6 bases between. CDR3 DNA sequence: TGTGCCAGCAGTTTAGCTAGCCTCTCTGGAAACACCATATATTTT. Amino acids: CASSLASLSGNTIYF.

The table lists this clonotype with a few counts. The chain carries TRBV29-1 and TRBJ2-1, with 10 bases matching TRBD1. Unmatched junction bases numbered 8, after V lost 6 bases and J lost 6 bases. CDR1 SQVTM and CDR2 ANQGSEA come from the germline V gene. The CDR3 spans 14 residues. This chain's CDR3 is CSVLTGQGSNEQFF. As DNA, the CDR3 is TGCAGCGTCCTTACGGGACAGGGGTCCAATGAGCAGTTCTTC.

This clonotype was seen a handful of times. The chain links TRBV20-1 to TRBJ1-4, with no clear D. CDR3 size: 14 residues. With 3 bases removed from V and 6 bases from J, the gap between germline ends came to 14 bases. Looked up from germline, CDR1 is DFQATT and CDR2 is SNEGSKA (reference sequence). The DNA for the CDR3 is TGCAGTGCTAGCCTGCCCCCGGCGGATGAAAAACTGTTTTTT. Residues: CSASLPPADEKLFF.

This clonotype was detected ten times or more. The J gene is TRBJ1-1, the V gene TRBV27; 10 nucleotides agree with TRBD1. The CDR3 length is 13 residues. The trim removed 5 bases at V and 8 bases at J, leaving 5 bases unmatched. Per germline, CDR1 MNHEY and CDR2 SMNVEV (reference sequence). The CDR3 sequence is CASSPLDRGEAFF. As DNA, the CDR3 is TGTGCCAGCAGTCCCCTGGACAGGGGGGAAGCTTTCTTT.

This clonotype was seen at least ten times. This chain connects TRBV28 to TRBJ1-1; 8 nucleotides match TRBD1. V lost 8 bases to trimming and J lost 3 bases; unmatched junction nucleotides: 5. The germline gives CDR1 MDHEN, CDR2 SYDVKM. The CDR3 is 13 amino acids. CDR3 amino acids: CASGQGGDTEAFF. CDR3 DNA sequence: TGTGCCAGCGGACAGGGTGGGGACACTGAAGCTTTCTTT.

This clonotype turned up a few times. The chain combines TRBV7-9 with TRBJ2-3, with a possible D match to TRBD2 (5 bases). The germline CDR1 and CDR2 sequences are SEHNR and FQNEAQ (reference sequence). CDR3 length: 15 amino acids. The V end was cut by 1 base, the J end by 1 base, with 9 bases between. The DNA for the CDR3 is TGTGCCAGCAGCTTAGTGACCGGGGGCACAGATACGCAGTATTTT. Translating gives CASSLVTGGTDTQYF.

Notes on this clonotype: The junction departs from germline at one end; a sequencing error may be responsible. Here the CDR3 reads CASHTGDYYDYTF. In DNA, the CDR3 is TGCGCCAGCCACACAGGAGATTACTATGACTACACCTTC. The chain uses TRBV5-1 and TRBJ1-2, with a possible D match to TRBD1 (5 bases). The CDR3 has 13 residues. Germline CDR1 SGHRS, CDR2 YFSETQ.

In this sample, this clonotype turned up many times. The rearrangement links TRBV11-2 to TRBJ2-2; D ambiguous. The CDR3 consists of 12 residues. The germline V gene encodes CDR1 SGHAT and CDR2 FQNNGV. V was shortened by 4 bases and J by 7 bases, with 7 bases between the two germline ends. This CDR3 reads CASSWRHGELFF. The CDR3, as DNA: TGTGCCAGCAGCTGGAGACACGGGGAGCTGTTTTTT.

This clonotype was recorded a few times. The chain has TRBV14 and TRBJ2-2; TRBD1 aligns across 9 bases. Germline lookup yields CDR1 SGHDN and CDR2 FVKESK. This CDR3 contains 15 residues. Germline trimming cut 4 bases from V and 8 bases from J; bases unmatched to any gene: 8. The CDR3 DNA reads TGTGCCAGCAGCCTGATTGGGACAGGGCGAGGGGAGCTGTTTTTT. Protein sequence: CASSLIGTGRGELFF.

This clonotype was observed at least ten times. This chain links TRBV30 with TRBJ2-2; no firm D call. Trimming cost V 3 bases and J 4 bases, with 9 bases left between them. CDR3 length: 13 amino acids. Germline V gene lookup returns CDR1 GTSNPN and CDR2 SVGIG (reference sequence). The CDR3 nucleotides read TGTGCCTGGAGCGTCCAGTCCACCGGGGAGCTGTTTTTT. Protein sequence: CAWSVQSTGELFF. Combining the CDR3 with reference TRBV30 and TRBJ2-2 gives the whole variable domain SQTIHQWPATLVQPVGSPLSLECTVEGTSNPNLYWYRQAAGRGLQLLFYSVGIGQISSEVPQNLSASRPQDRQFILSSKKLLLSDSGFYLCAWSVQSTGELFFGEGSRLTVL.

The chain carries TRBV7-6 and TRBJ2-2; no clear D gene. The CDR3 runs to 15 residues. The germline gives CDR1 SGHVS, CDR2 FNYEAQ. Trimming removed 6 bases from V and 5 bases from J, with 16 bases in between. CDR3 sequence (DNA): TGTGCCAGCAGTCGTAGTTCCGGAACAACCGGGGAGCTGTTTTTT. Amino acid sequence: CASSRSSGTTGELFF.

Ten or more counts support this clonotype. This rearrangement joins TRBV6-1 to TRBJ2-5, with 9 bases identical to TRBD2. The J segment lost 5 bases and the V segment lost 2 bases, leaving 9 bases of the junction unmatched. Germline V gene lookup returns CDR1 MNHNS and CDR2 SASEGT. CDR3 length equals 16 residues. CDR3 sequence (DNA): TGTGCCAGCAGTGAACCGGTAGCGGGAGTGGCGGAGACCCAGTACTTC. Translated, it gives CASSEPVAGVAETQYF.

The chain couples TRBV28 to TRBJ1-3; no clear D. Trimming removed 2 bases at V and 0 bases at J, with 5 bases between. The CDR3 totals 14 residues. Germline CDR1 MDHEN, CDR2 SYDVKM. CDR3: CASSLRGSGNTIYF. The DNA for the CDR3 is TGTGCCAGCAGTTTACGGGGCTCTGGAAACACCATATATTTT.

This CDR3 reads CASKPLGRTNQETQYF. For the CDR3, the DNA is TGTGCCAGCAAACCCCTGGGACGTACTAACCAAGAGACCCAGTACTTC. J is TRBJ2-5 and V is TRBV27; perhaps D is TRBD1 or TRBD2 (5 bases each). This CDR3 region has 16 residues. The V gene's germline CDR1 is MNHEY and CDR2 SMNVEV (reference sequence). The germline V and J ends were trimmed by 7 bases and 0 bases, with 18 bases remaining between them.

This clonotype was detected ten times or more. This chain connects TRBV3-1 to TRBJ1-1; D is ambiguous. Germline assignment: CDR1 LGHDT and CDR2 YNNKEL (reference sequence). Trimming shortened V by 4 bases and J by 1 base, and 7 bases separated the two germline ends. The CDR3 sequence is 13 residues long. The CDR3 spells CASSLMENTEAFF. For the CDR3, the DNA is TGTGCCAGCAGCCTTATGGAGAACACTGAAGCTTTCTTT.

Ten or more counts support this clonotype. The V and J genes are TRBV12-3 or TRBV12-4 and TRBJ1-2; tentative D call: TRBD1 (6 bases). This CDR3 contains 14 residues. V was pared by 0 bases and J by 6 bases, with 11 bases between. Written as DNA, the CDR3 is TGTGCCAGCAGTTTAGCCTCGGGGGGCCATGGCTACACCTTC. Amino acid sequence: CASSLASGGHGYTF.

Many counts were recorded for this clonotype. The chain recombines TRBV30 with TRBJ1-5; D gene unclear. CDR1 GTSNPN and CDR2 SVGIG come from the germline V gene (reference sequence). CDR3 size: 14 residues. The germline V and J ends were trimmed by 0 bases and 0 bases, with 6 bases remaining between them. The CDR3 loop is CAWSVGYSNQPQHF. The CDR3, as DNA: TGTGCCTGGAGTGTGGGTTATAGCAATCAGCCCCAGCATTTT.